This T cell receptor beta chain appears in the sequencing data of a study of breast tumors, draining lymph nodes, adjacent tissues. Using its own MiXCR run on the multiplex PCR reads, TCRdb lists one record per CDR3 protein. In the table there are under 15,000 distinct CDR3 sequences, about 70% of which are singletons. A note on this clonotype: Antigen: not known.

Trimming left V 6 bases short and J 0 bases short, with 15 bases between. Germline CDR1 LNHDA, CDR2 SQIVND (reference sequence). This CDR3 has 16 residues. General study points: The data were judged consistent with most tumor T cells coming from lymph node and expanding in tumor.

The clonotype comes from a female donor with breast cancer. Some clones in this sample may be carry-over from other donors' samples. The sequencing input was tumor-adjacent breast tissue. The V gene is TRBV19, the J gene TRBJ1-5; the D gene is possibly TRBD1 (5 bases). CDR3 bases: TGTGCCAGTAGCCCCTGGGGCAGGCCTAGCAATCAGCCCCAGCATTTT. Translating it yields CASSPWGRPSNQPQHF.